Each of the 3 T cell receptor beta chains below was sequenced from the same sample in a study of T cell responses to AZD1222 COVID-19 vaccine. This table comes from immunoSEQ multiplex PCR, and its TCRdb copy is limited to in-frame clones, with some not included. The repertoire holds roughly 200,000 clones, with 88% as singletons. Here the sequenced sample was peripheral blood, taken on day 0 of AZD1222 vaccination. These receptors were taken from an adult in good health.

The CDR3, as DNA: TGTGCCAGCAGTTTAACGGGGCGGACTAATGAAAAACTGTTTTTT. The encoded protein is CASSLTGRTNEKLFF. The rearrangement links TRBV27 to TRBJ1-4, with TRBD1 as a possible D gene (5 bases). Looked up from germline, CDR1 is MNHEY and CDR2 is SMNVEV (reference sequence). This CDR3 region has 15 residues. Trimming stripped 2 bases from V and 2 bases from J, with 9 bases between.

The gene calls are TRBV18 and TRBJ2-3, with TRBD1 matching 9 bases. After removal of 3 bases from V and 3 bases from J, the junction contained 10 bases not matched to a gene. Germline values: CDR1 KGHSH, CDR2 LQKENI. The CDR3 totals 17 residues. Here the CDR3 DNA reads TGTGCCAGCTCACCTCTAAAGGGACAGGGTCGGACAGATACGCAGTATTTT. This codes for CASSPLKGQGRTDTQYF. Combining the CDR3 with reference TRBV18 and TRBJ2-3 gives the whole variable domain NAGVMQNPRHLVRRRGQEARLRCSPMKGHSHVYWYRQLPEEGLKFMVYLQKENIIDESGMPKERFSAEFPKEGPSILRIQQVVRGDSAAYFCASSPLKGQGRTDTQYFGPGTRLTVL.

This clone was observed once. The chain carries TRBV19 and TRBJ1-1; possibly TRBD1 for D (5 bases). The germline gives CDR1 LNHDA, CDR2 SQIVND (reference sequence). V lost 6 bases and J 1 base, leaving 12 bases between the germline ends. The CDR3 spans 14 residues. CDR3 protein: CASRVRDWNTEAFF. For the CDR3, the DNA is TGTGCCAGTAGGGTCCGGGACTGGAACACTGAAGCTTTCTTT.